Sequencing of this T cell receptor beta chain was carried out in a study of blood T cells in healthy people across ages. Study-wide findings and caveats: Age showed a roughly linear inverse relationship with TCR beta diversity per million T cells. Bulk PBMC profiling left naive and antigen-experienced comparisons inconclusive.

Healthy Caucasian individuals from Russia aged about 6 to 100 were enrolled as donors. The CDR3 contains 16 residues. Germline CDR1 LGHDT, CDR2 YNNKEL (reference sequence). For the second PCR, which ran for roughly 6 to 12 cycles, a sample-barcoded 5' primer and a J-beta primer mix were used. Every cDNA molecule bore a tag from a template-switch adaptor containing 12 random nucleotides. TCRdb passed the 5' RACE reads through MiXCR, listing each CDR3 protein once. The profile shows approximately 730,000 distinct CDR3 sequences, 35% to 45% of them singletons. In the case of this clonotype: Its antigen remains unidentified. Germline is not matched at one junction end, which may reflect a read error.

The source is a woman aged 60-75 years in good health. Sequenced: blood. The V call is TRBV3-1, the J call TRBJ2-1, with 13 bases that match TRBD2. Near its end, the DNA agrees better with TRBJ2-7, so the J call may be wrong. As DNA, the CDR3 is TGTGCCAACAGCAAATCCGGGACTAGCGGGAACAATGAGCAGTACTTC. Encoded protein: CANSKSGTSGNNEQYF.